One T cell receptor beta chain is described in this entry. What it recognizes is unknown. The junction departs from the called germline gene at one end, perhaps through a read error. This entry belongs to a study of vaccination and CD4 T cells after COVID-19. The wider study: The convalescents were made up of six males and four females, two of whom were Hispanic. Overlapping peptides covering the spike proteins of SARS-CoV-2, HCoV-NL63, HCoV-OC43 and HCoV-229E were added to stimulate cells.

From germline, CDR1 is MGHRA and CDR2 YSYEKL. The CDR3 has 18 residues. Study-wide results and caveats: Median SARS-CoV-2-reactive clonotype numbers rose nonsignificantly, about 20 to 40.

Oncomine TCR Beta short-read sequencing was applied to DNA from cultured CD4+ T cells. MiXCR, run by TCRdb on the PCR reads, gives a single entry per CDR3 protein. The table has tens of thousands of distinct CDR3 sequences, around 43% seen once. As for treatment: 10-day PBMC culture with coronavirus spike peptide pools or control peptides (ViraFEST assay). The sequencing sample was made of CD4+ T cells from blood, cultured in vitro. The gene calls are TRBV4-1 and TRBJ2-1; 16 bases are shared with TRBD2. The receptor's source is a human donor who had recovered from COVID-19. CDR3 loop: CVSSQGTSGRASYNEQFF. The CDR3 nucleotides read TGCGTCAGCAGCCAAGGGACTAGCGGGAGGGCCTCCTACAATGAGCAGTTCTTC.